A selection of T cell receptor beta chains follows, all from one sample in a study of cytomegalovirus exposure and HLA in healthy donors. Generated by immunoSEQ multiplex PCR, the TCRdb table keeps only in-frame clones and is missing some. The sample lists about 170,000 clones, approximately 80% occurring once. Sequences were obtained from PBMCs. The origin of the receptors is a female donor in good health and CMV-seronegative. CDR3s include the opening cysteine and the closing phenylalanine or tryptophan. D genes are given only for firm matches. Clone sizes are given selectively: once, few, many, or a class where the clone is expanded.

CASSPPLAGRYEQYF TGTGCCAGCAGTCCACCCCTAGCGGGACGCTACGAGCAGTACTTC 15 TRBD2 NA TRBJ2-7 TRBV2
CASAASGTGGNYGYTF TGCGCCAGCGCTGCCTCCGGGACAGGGGGCAACTATGGCTACACCTTC 16 TRBD1 NA TRBJ1-2 TRBV5-1
CASSPDPPGGTEAFF TGTGCCAGCAGCCCCGACCCACCGGGGGGCACTGAAGCTTTCTTT 15 NA NA TRBJ1-1 TRBV11-1
CASSEQQGWYNEQFF TGTGCCAGTAGTGAGCAACAGGGGTGGTATAATGAGCAGTTCTTC 15 TRBD1 NA TRBJ2-1 TRBV19
CASRDRGFLNEKLFF TGTGCCAGCAGGGACAGGGGCTTCCTAAATGAAAAACTGTTTTTT 15 TRBD1 many TRBJ1-4 TRBV2
CASSSKTHDNSPLHF TGTGCCAGCAGCTCCAAAACACACGATAATTCACCCCTCCACTTT 15 NA NA TRBJ1-6 TRBV5-4
CASKKRGNTDTQYF TGTGCCAGTAAAAAGCGGGGGAACACAGATACGCAGTATTTT 14 TRBD2 once TRBJ2-3 TRBV19
CASSPYYEQYF TGTGCCAGCAGTCCGTACTACGAGCAGTACTTC 11 NA NA TRBJ2-7 TRBV28
CASRSTGQGANGYTF TGTGCCAGCAGATCCACCGGACAGGGGGCGAATGGCTACACCTTC 15 TRBD1 NA TRBJ1-2 TRBV27
CASSLTSGSPLHF TGTGCCAGCAGCTTAACGTCCGGTTCACCCCTCCACTTT 13 NA NA TRBJ1-6 TRBV7-3
CASRRHDSNQPQHF TGTGCCAGCAGGAGACACGATAGCAATCAGCCCCAGCATTTT 14 NA NA TRBJ1-5 TRBV6-5
CASRGGGKYGYTF TGTGCCAGCAGGGGCGGAGGGAAATATGGCTACACCTTC 13 NA NA TRBJ1-2 TRBV28
CASSQDRSPGGNTEAFF TGCGCCAGCAGCCAAGATCGGAGCCCGGGAGGGAACACTGAAGCTTTCTTT 17 NA NA TRBJ1-1 TRBV4-3
CASSAIRTSGGPSTDTQYF TGTGCCAGCAGCGCCATACGGACTAGCGGGGGGCCGAGCACAGATACGCAGTATTTT 19 TRBD2 NA TRBJ2-3 TRBV9
CASDGGGRRGYEQYF TGTGCCAGCGACGGGGGAGGGCGCCGGGGCTACGAGCAGTACTTC 15 TRBD2 few TRBJ2-7 TRBV7-9
CAISRGEDTQYF TGTGCCATCAGCCGGGGGGAAGATACGCAGTATTTT 12 TRBD2 NA TRBJ2-3 TRBV10-3
CSVEGTGGRDEQYF TGCAGCGTTGAAGGGACAGGGGGGAGAGACGAGCAGTACTTC 14 TRBD1 NA TRBJ2-7 TRBV29-1
CASSLGQGDYEQYF TGTGCCAGCAGCTTAGGACAGGGGGACTACGAGCAGTACTTC 14 TRBD1 NA TRBJ2-7 TRBV7-8
CASSLGTGTGETQYF TGTGCCAGCAGCTTAGGGACAGGGACGGGAGAGACCCAGTACTTC 15 TRBD1 NA TRBJ2-5 TRBV7-9
CASSVAGGLHEQYF TGTGCCAGCAGTGTAGCGGGAGGGCTCCACGAGCAGTACTTC 14 TRBD2 NA TRBJ2-7 TRBV6-5
CASSVRDTEAFF TGTGCCAGCAGCGTCAGGGACACTGAAGCTTTCTTT 12 NA NA TRBJ1-1 TRBV9
CASGPPPGGGADTQYF TGTGCTAGTGGTCCCCCTCCCGGGGGAGGAGCAGATACGCAGTATTTT 16 NA NA TRBJ2-3 TRBV12-5
CASGPPPQGQINEKLFF TGTGCTAGTGGTCCCCCCCCACAGGGGCAGATTAATGAAAAACTGTTTTTT 17 TRBD1 once TRBJ1-4 TRBV12-5
CASSPSRQTKAFF TGTGCCAGCAGCCCTTCTAGACAGACCAAAGCTTTCTTT 13 NA NA TRBJ1-1 TRBV28
CASSLASAVTGELFF TGTGCCAGCAGCTTAGCGAGTGCGGTAACCGGGGAGCTGTTTTTT 15 NA once TRBJ2-2 TRBV7-9
CASSERWAGPQPQHF TGTGCCAGCAGTGAACGGTGGGCAGGGCCGCAGCCCCAGCATTTT 15 NA NA TRBJ1-5 TRBV6-1
CASSKLLSPSNYGYTF TGTGCCAGTAGCAAACTATTGAGCCCCTCTAACTATGGCTACACCTTC 16 NA NA TRBJ1-2 TRBV19
CASGTSNPLEQYF TGCGCCAGCGGGACTAGTAACCCCCTCGAGCAGTACTTC 13 TRBD2 NA TRBJ2-7 TRBV4-3
CASSVGTVYNEQFF TGTGCCAGCAGCGTAGGAACGGTCTACAATGAGCAGTTCTTC 14 NA few TRBJ2-1 TRBV9
CASSPDRDYGYTF TGTGCCAGCAGCCCGGACAGGGACTATGGCTACACCTTC 13 TRBD1 few TRBJ1-2 TRBV5-4
CASSLCSPRRAGGYIQYF TGTGCCAGCAGTTTATGTTCCCCAAGACGGGCGGGCGGATACATTCAGTACTTC 18 NA NA TRBJ2-4 TRBV28
CAWSGQGRETQYF TGTGCCTGGTCCGGACAGGGGCGAGAGACCCAGTACTTC 13 TRBD1 NA TRBJ2-5 TRBV30
CASSLAAIYEQYF TGTGCCAGCAGCTTAGCAGCGATCTACGAGCAGTACTTC 13 NA NA TRBJ2-7 TRBV11-2
CASSFWDRGNYGYTF TGTGCCAGCAGCTTCTGGGACAGGGGGAACTATGGCTACACCTTC 15 TRBD1 NA TRBJ1-2 TRBV5-4
CASSPLWGGRGTNTGELFF TGTGCCAGCAGTCCACTTTGGGGGGGCCGGGGGACTAACACCGGGGAGCTGTTTTTT 19 NA NA TRBJ2-2 TRBV28
CASRTGWGANVLTF TGTGCCAGTAGGACAGGGTGGGGGGCCAACGTCCTGACTTTC 14 TRBD1 few TRBJ2-6 TRBV19
CASSLVQAQETQYF TGTGCCAGCAGCTTAGTTCAGGCCCAAGAGACCCAGTACTTC 14 NA NA TRBJ2-5 TRBV7-9
CASSDYSGRSRDTQYF TGCGCCAGCAGTGATTATAGCGGGAGGTCACGAGATACGCAGTATTTT 16 TRBD2 NA TRBJ2-3 TRBV5-1
CASSLYRGANYGYTF TGTGCCAGCAGCCTTTACAGGGGAGCTAACTATGGCTACACCTTC 15 TRBD1 few TRBJ1-2 TRBV5-6
CASSPFTGESEQYF TGTGCCAGCAGCCCTTTTACAGGGGAGAGCGAGCAGTACTTC 14 TRBD1 NA TRBJ2-7 TRBV11-3
CSAWTGKGEQFF TGCAGCGCTTGGACAGGAAAGGGTGAGCAGTTCTTC 12 TRBD1 NA TRBJ2-1 TRBV29-1
CSVQTSGTGVHEQYF TGCAGCGTCCAGACCTCCGGGACAGGGGTCCACGAGCAGTACTTC 15 TRBD1 NA TRBJ2-7 TRBV29-1
CASSDLTVSGYTF TGTGCCAGCAGTGACCTCACGGTAAGTGGCTACACCTTC 13 NA NA TRBJ1-2 TRBV6-4
CASSPQGFQETQYF TGTGCCAGTAGTCCCCAGGGGTTCCAAGAGACCCAGTACTTC 14 NA NA TRBJ2-5 TRBV19
CASSLVGSGAYEQYF TGTGCCAGCAGCTTAGTCGGTAGCGGGGCCTACGAGCAGTACTTC 15 TRBD2 NA TRBJ2-7 TRBV11-2
CASSYRAGSYEQYF TGTGCCAGCAGTTACCGAGCAGGCTCCTACGAGCAGTACTTC 14 NA NA TRBJ2-7 TRBV6-5
CASSVQGVGSYEQYF TGCGCCAGCAGCGTTCAGGGGGTTGGGTCCTACGAGCAGTACTTC 15 TRBD1 NA TRBJ2-7 TRBV5-1
CASSKVGYGGYTEAFF TGCGCCAGCAGCAAAGTCGGGTACGGGGGATACACTGAAGCTTTCTTT 16 NA NA TRBJ1-1 TRBV4-3
CASTQTRTAPQSGYTF TGTGCCAGCACCCAGACAAGGACAGCCCCTCAGAGCGGCTACACCTTC 16 NA few TRBJ1-2 TRBV6-6
CASSVAGGRYNEQFF TGTGCCAGCAGCGTAGCGGGGGGGCGATACAATGAGCAGTTCTTC 15 TRBD2 NA TRBJ2-1 TRBV9
CASSQDLGTGNTEAFF TGTGCCAGCAGCCAAGATCTAGGGACAGGGAACACTGAAGCTTTCTTT 16 TRBD1 NA TRBJ1-1 TRBV14
CASSADSDGREQYF TGTGCCAGCAGCGCCGACAGTGACGGAAGGGAGCAGTACTTC 14 NA NA TRBJ2-7 TRBV7-6
CASSSVLSYEQYF TGTGCCAGCAGTTCCGTTCTATCTTACGAGCAGTACTTC 13 NA NA TRBJ2-7 TRBV5-6